The TCR beta chain described here comes from a study of blood T cells in healthy people across ages. Whole-study results and caveats: No conclusive comparison of naive versus antigen-experienced cells was possible with unsorted PBMCs.

Looked up from germline, CDR1 is SGHTA and CDR2 is FQGNSA. CDR3 length: 15 amino acids. V lost 1 base to trimming and J lost 8 bases, with 17 bases between them. Together with a sample-barcoded 5' primer, a J-beta primer mix was included in a second PCR lasting about 6 to 12 cycles. Through a template-switch adaptor with 12 random nucleotides, each cDNA molecule received a tag. Each sample yielded at least 2.5 million CDR3-containing paired-end reads. TCRdb passed the 5' RACE reads through MiXCR, listing each CDR3 protein once. Of fewer than 950,000 distinct CDR3 sequences listed, approximately 53% were seen once; the top ten hold roughly two fifths. Each donor gave ten milliliters of peripheral blood. Concerning this clonotype itself: The antigen is unknown.

Sequencing was performed on blood. The chain is built from TRBV7-2 and TRBJ1-2, with a tentative D call TRBD1 (5 bases). This TCR was sampled from a man at least 80 years old in good health. The CDR3 DNA sequence: TGTGCCAGCAGCTTAGACCCCACCAGACGGACAGGCTACACCTTC. It translates to CASSLDPTRRTGYTF.